Reported below is one TCR beta chain. The antigen is undetermined. The data stem from a study of cytomegalovirus exposure and HLA in healthy donors. Overall study context: The early release's HLA-typed donors yielded some 85 million unique TCRs.

The germline V and J ends were trimmed by 3 bases and 0 bases, with 8 bases remaining between them. Per germline, CDR1 GTSNPN and CDR2 SVGIG (reference sequence). The CDR3 has 13 amino acids. Whole-study findings and limits: Cytomegalovirus-associated status was assigned to roughly 160 TCR beta chains.

The study ran its PCR with 60 Vbeta and 13 Jbeta primers. Study processing details: Among the unique TCR beta chains that a later analysis counted, about 84 million in all, 9.5 million to 12 million were shared. Clones were sequenced by immunoSEQ multiplex PCR, and TCRdb holds only the in-frame ones, with some missing. The V and J calls and clone size come from that table; D and trimming were worked out from the DNA. Of about 87,000 clones in the sample, 74% are singletons; the top ten hold 20% to 25%. The sequence came from a man aged 30-40 years in good health and CMV-seropositive. What was sequenced was PBMCs. The genes are TRBV30 and TRBJ1-1; the D is unclear. The CDR3 is CAWRGRMNTEAFF. Written as DNA, the CDR3 is TGTGCCTGGAGAGGCAGGATGAACACTGAAGCTTTCTTT.